This T cell receptor beta chain was sequenced in a study of blood T cell repertoires in COVID-19. On the study more broadly: The United States, Italy and Spain supplied acute and convalescent COVID-19 samples. Sources were T cells, B-cell-depleted T cells, or PBMCs; the material itself was cDNA or gDNA.

Between the trimmed V and J ends, which lost 3 bases and 5 bases, there was a span of 17 bases. Germline V gene lookup returns CDR1 GTSNPN and CDR2 SVGIG (reference sequence). There are 16 residues in the CDR3. Only in-frame clones appear in the TCRdb table, and some are missing; sequencing was by immunoSEQ multiplex PCR. There are around 250,000 clones in the sample; roughly 88% occur only once, and roughly 2% lies in the top ten. Sequencing input: PBMCs or T cells enriched from blood (not recorded which). This chain links TRBV30 with TRBJ1-6, with TRBD1 as a possible D gene (5 bases). The clonotype was recovered from a woman between 50 and 59 years old who had recovered from COVID-19. CDR3 sequence: CAWSGRPGTNNSPLHF. In DNA, the CDR3 is TGTGCCTGGAGCGGGCGGCCAGGGACTAATAATTCACCCCTCCACTTT. Supplemented by reference TRBV30 and TRBJ1-6, the full variable domain reads SQTIHQWPATLVQPVGSPLSLECTVEGTSNPNLYWYRQAAGRGLQLLFYSVGIGQISSEVPQNLSASRPQDRQFILSSKKLLLSDSGFYLCAWSGRPGTNNSPLHFGNGTRLTVT.